The 25 T cell receptor beta chains presented below share a single source sample, sequenced in a study of shared clonotypes between healthy human individuals. Produced via immunoSEQ multiplex PCR; TCRdb's table is partial and in-frame only. The sample holds hundreds of thousands of clones, 90% to 95% seen once. The naive CD8 fraction comprised CD45RO-negative cells positively selected for CCR7 and excluded terminally differentiated effector memory CD45RA+ cells. Material: naive CD8+ T cells sorted from blood. The source is a man between 25 and 39 years old in good health.

The chain links TRBV30 to TRBJ2-3; D gene unclear. The CDR3 sequence is 13 residues long. Looked up from germline, CDR1 is GTSNPN and CDR2 is SVGIG (reference sequence). With 0 bases removed from V and 2 bases from J, the gap between germline ends came to 6 bases. CDR3 in amino acids: CAWSVFSTDTQYF. CDR3 in DNA: TGTGCCTGGAGTGTCTTCTCCACAGATACGCAGTATTTT.

This clone has just one count. In nucleotides, the CDR3 is TGTGCCAGCTCCCGGGACAGGGCTTACGAGCAGTACTTC. It encodes CASSRDRAYEQYF. The chain links TRBV7-9 to TRBJ2-7, with 9 positions matching TRBD1. The CDR3 loop spans 13 amino acids. V was clipped by 8 bases and J by 4 bases; unmatched bases: 6. Germline lookup yields CDR1 SEHNR and CDR2 FQNEAQ (reference sequence). Combining the CDR3 with reference TRBV7-9 and TRBJ2-7 gives the whole variable domain DTGVSQNPRHKITKRGQNVTFRCDPISEHNRLYWYRQTLGQGPEFLTYFQNEAQLEKSRLLSDRFSAERPKGSFSTLEIQRTEQGDSAMYLCASSRDRAYEQYFGPGTRLTVT.

The chain combines TRBV13 with TRBJ2-1; perhaps TRBD2 as D (5 bases). The CDR3 loop spans 15 amino acids. V lost 2 bases and J 6 bases, leaving 14 bases between the germline ends. Germline loops: CDR1 PRHDT, CDR2 FYEKMQ (reference sequence). As DNA, the CDR3 is TGTGCCAGCAGCTTAAGAGGGAAGTATGGCAATGAGCAGTTCTTC. It is translated as CASSLRGKYGNEQFF.

This chain connects TRBV6-5 to TRBJ1-1, with no clear D. Between the trimmed V and J ends, which lost 6 bases and 8 bases, there was a span of 10 bases. The CDR3 extends over 11 amino acids. Germline CDR1 reads MNHEY; CDR2 reads SVGAGI. CDR3 amino acids: CASRREMEAFF. CDR3 DNA: TGTGCCAGCAGGAGAGAAATGGAAGCTTTCTTT.

The V gene is TRBV29-1, the J gene TRBJ2-1; 8 bases fit TRBD2. The CDR3 extends over 13 amino acids. CDR1 SQVTM and CDR2 ANQGSEA come from the germline V gene. The trim removed 4 bases at V and 9 bases at J, leaving 8 bases unmatched. The CDR3, as DNA: TGCAGCGTTGTTAGGGGACTAGAGGGTGAGCAGTTCTTC. Its protein product is CSVVRGLEGEQFF.

J is TRBJ2-1 and V is TRBV28, with 10 bases identical to TRBD2. The CDR3 covers 20 residues. The germline CDR1 and CDR2 sequences are MDHEN and SYDVKM. The ends lost 0 bases at V and 7 bases at J; junction bases unmatched: 18. DNA for the CDR3: TGTGCCAGCAGTTTATGGAAGCCCGCCTTCATAGCGGGAGGAGGGAATGAGCAGTTCTTC. This codes for CASSLWKPAFIAGGGNEQFF.

V usage is TRBV11-2 and J usage is TRBJ2-5; D perhaps matches TRBD2 (5 bases). V lost 6 bases and J 5 bases, leaving 19 bases between the germline ends. CDR1 SGHAT and CDR2 FQNNGV come from the germline V gene. The CDR3 is 15 amino acids. In nucleotides, the CDR3 is TGTGCCAGCAGTCCCCTTCCCCGGGAACGGGAGACCCAGTACTTC. Translated, it gives CASSPLPRERETQYF.

The chain couples TRBV12-2 to TRBJ2-5; the table's D call, TRBD1, has no DNA check behind it. TRBV12-2 is marked as a pseudogene. The CDR3 has 15 residues. The CDR3 bases are TGTGCAAGTCGCTTAGTACCGGGACAGAAAGAGACCCAGTACTTC. This codes for CASRLVPGQKETQYF.

The chain recombines TRBV2 with TRBJ2-7, with 8 positions matching TRBD1. The CDR3 runs to 13 residues. V lost 10 bases and J lost 1; bases outside the gene matches: 6. CDR1 and CDR2 (germline): SNHLY, FYNNEI. The CDR3 spells CAIRTGPSYEQYF. As DNA, the CDR3 is TGTGCCATCAGGACAGGGCCTTCCTACGAGCAGTACTTC.

The chain joins TRBV2 to TRBJ1-1; 7 bases match TRBD1. The CDR3 loop spans 15 amino acids. Germline-derived CDR1 and CDR2 are SNHLY and FYNNEI. V lost 2 bases and J lost 0; bases outside the gene matches: 3. The CDR3 DNA reads as TGTGCCAGCAGTGAATTTGGGACAGTGAACACTGAAGCTTTCTTT. Protein product: CASSEFGTVNTEAFF.

This clone was counted only a few times. The CDR3 protein is CASSPGTTGELFF. For the CDR3, the DNA is TGTGCCAGCAGTCCCGGGACAACCGGGGAGCTGTTTTTT. This chain connects TRBV25-1 to TRBJ2-2, with a possible D match to TRBD1 (6 bases). Trimming took 5 bases from V and 5 from J, leaving 9 bases between them. Germline V gene data show CDR1 as MGHDK and CDR2 as SYGVNS. The CDR3 sequence is 13 residues long. Full variable domain (outside the CDR3, taken from reference TRBV25-1 and TRBJ2-2): EADIYQTPRYLVIGTGKKITLECSQTMGHDKMYWYQQDPGMELHLIHYSYGVNSTEKGDLSSESTVSRIRTEHFPLTLESARPSHTSQYLCASSPGTTGELFFGEGSRLTVL.

The gene calls are TRBV28 and TRBJ2-7, with D uncertain. V gave up 3 bases and J gave up 1 base, with 10 bases separating them. Looked up from germline, CDR1 is MDHEN and CDR2 is SYDVKM. This CDR3 comprises 14 residues. The CDR3, as DNA: TGTGCCAGCAGTTTTACCTGGGGATCCTACGAGCAGTACTTC. Its translation is CASSFTWGSYEQYF. The variable domain in full, completed from reference TRBV28 and TRBJ2-7, reads DVKVTQSSRYLVKRTGEKVFLECVQDMDHENMFWYRQDPGLGLRLIYFSYDVKMKEKGDIPEGYSVSREKKERFSLILESASTNQTSMYLCASSFTWGSYEQYFGPGTRLTVT.

This clone was seen just once. The chain combines TRBV5-4 with TRBJ2-7; D gene ambiguous. Trimming left V 2 bases short and J 5 bases short, with 20 bases between. The CDR3 consists of 16 residues. Germline CDR1 and CDR2: SGHNT and YYREEE (reference sequence). This CDR3 reads CASSFLDLGAANEQYF. In DNA, the CDR3 is TGTGCCAGCAGCTTTCTCGACTTGGGTGCTGCCAACGAGCAGTACTTC.

The gene calls are TRBV6-5 and TRBJ1-2; unclear D gene. The CDR3 has 15 amino acids. Trimming removed 4 bases at V and 3 bases at J, with 15 bases between. Germline V lookup: CDR1 MNHEY, CDR2 SVGAGI. The CDR3 here is CASSSPSGRDYGYTF. In DNA form, the CDR3 reads TGTGCCAGCAGTTCCCCCTCGGGTAGGGACTATGGCTACACCTTC.

This clone was seen a single time. The chain joins TRBV7-8 to TRBJ1-1; 7 bases agree with TRBD1. V was clipped by 5 bases and J by 5 bases; unmatched bases: 17. Germline CDR1 is SGHVS and CDR2 is FQNEAQ. This CDR3 is built from 17 residues. CDR3 in DNA: TGTGCCAGCAGCCGCCCTACAGGGGCTGAGCTTTATACTGAAGCTTTCTTT. It is translated as CASSRPTGAELYTEAFF.

The rearrangement uses TRBV10-3 and TRBJ2-1; D is unresolved. The CDR3 is made up of 12 amino acids. Germline loops: CDR1 ENHRY, CDR2 SYGVKD. V lost 3 bases to trimming and J lost 5 bases, with 5 bases between them. CDR3 protein: CAISDDHNEQFF. DNA of the CDR3: TGTGCCATCAGTGACGACCACAATGAGCAGTTCTTC.

The J gene is TRBJ1-4, the V gene TRBV19; D call uncertain. The CDR3 consists of 14 residues. In germline, CDR1 is LNHDA, CDR2 SQIVND (reference sequence). The V end was cut by 2 bases, the J end by 7 bases, with 11 bases between. This chain's CDR3 is CASSITAEGEKLFF. The DNA for the CDR3 is TGTGCCAGTAGTATAACTGCGGAGGGTGAAAAACTGTTTTTT.

The chain combines TRBV7-9 with TRBJ2-7; TRBD2 is a possible D gene (5 bases). The CDR3 spans 11 residues. Trimming stripped 5 bases from V and 10 bases from J, with 12 bases between. Germline loops: CDR1 SEHNR, CDR2 FQNEAQ (reference sequence). The CDR3 is CASSEGSIQYF. As DNA, the CDR3 is TGTGCCAGCAGCGAGGGCAGTATTCAGTACTTC.

The gene calls are TRBV13 and TRBJ1-1; TRBD1 is a possible D gene (5 bases). Germline V gives CDR1 PRHDT, CDR2 FYEKMQ (reference sequence). The CDR3 length is 14 residues. Trimming pared 3 bases from V and 1 base from J, leaving 9 bases between. CDR3 sequence reads: CASSFGHPNTEAFF. CDR3 nucleotides: TGTGCCAGCAGCTTCGGACACCCGAACACTGAAGCTTTCTTT.

V usage is TRBV29-1 and J usage is TRBJ2-2; 10 bases line up with TRBD2. Germline V gene lookup returns CDR1 SQVTM and CDR2 ANQGSEA. V shed 4 bases, J shed 1 base, and the junction held 3 bases outside the gene matches. CDR3 length equals 15 residues. The CDR3 spells CSVGASGGNTGELFF. In nucleotides, the CDR3 is TGCAGCGTTGGAGCTAGCGGGGGGAACACCGGGGAGCTGTTTTTT.

The rearrangement links TRBV11-2 to TRBJ2-7; possibly TRBD1 or TRBD2 for D (7 bases each). Germline CDR1 reads SGHAT; CDR2 reads FQNNGV. Trimming pared 1 base from V and 6 bases from J, leaving 19 bases between. This CDR3 is 16 amino acids long. As DNA, the CDR3 is TGTGCCAGCAGCTTAGGGGCGGTGGGCAGGGGGGGCGAGCAGTACTTC. This sequence encodes CASSLGAVGRGGEQYF.

The chain recombines TRBV28 with TRBJ2-7; TRBD2 matches 11 bases. The CDR3 has 17 residues. V shed 6 bases and J 3 bases; nucleotides not matched to a gene: 13. In germline, CDR1 is MDHEN, CDR2 SYDVKM. CDR3 residues: CASSPGGTSGSRYEQYF. The CDR3 DNA follows: TGTGCCAGCAGCCCCGGGGGGACTAGCGGTTCCCGCTACGAGCAGTACTTC.

This clone was seen a few times. In the same sample, other DNA sequences code for this CDR3. The chain employs TRBV27 and TRBJ2-7; 8 nucleotides align to TRBD1. V shed 2 bases, J shed 3 bases, and the junction held 0 bases outside the gene matches. Germline V gene data show CDR1 as MNHEY and CDR2 as SMNVEV (reference sequence). The CDR3 has 13 amino acids. The DNA for the CDR3 is TGTGCCAGCAGTTTAGGGACAGGCTACGAGCAGTACTTC. Encoded protein: CASSLGTGYEQYF.

This clone was seen a handful of times. Additional DNA sequences in this sample encode the identical CDR3. This chain connects TRBV6-4 to TRBJ2-1; 8 nucleotides align to TRBD2. The V gene end was trimmed by 3 bases and the J gene end by 1 base; junction bases not matched to a gene: 2. Germline CDR1 MRHNA, CDR2 SNTAGT. The CDR3 consists of 15 residues. The CDR3 region is CASSEASGSYNEQFF. DNA for the CDR3: TGTGCCAGCAGTGAGGCTAGCGGGTCCTACAATGAGCAGTTCTTC.

The CDR3 region has the DNA TGTGCCAGCAGTTTACAGGCCTCCTACAATGAGCAGTTCTTC. Encoded protein: CASSLQASYNEQFF. V and J are TRBV27 and TRBJ2-1; D gene uncertain. The CDR3 extends over 14 amino acids. The germline gives CDR1 MNHEY, CDR2 SMNVEV (reference sequence). Trimming stripped 2 bases from V and 0 bases from J, with 5 bases between.